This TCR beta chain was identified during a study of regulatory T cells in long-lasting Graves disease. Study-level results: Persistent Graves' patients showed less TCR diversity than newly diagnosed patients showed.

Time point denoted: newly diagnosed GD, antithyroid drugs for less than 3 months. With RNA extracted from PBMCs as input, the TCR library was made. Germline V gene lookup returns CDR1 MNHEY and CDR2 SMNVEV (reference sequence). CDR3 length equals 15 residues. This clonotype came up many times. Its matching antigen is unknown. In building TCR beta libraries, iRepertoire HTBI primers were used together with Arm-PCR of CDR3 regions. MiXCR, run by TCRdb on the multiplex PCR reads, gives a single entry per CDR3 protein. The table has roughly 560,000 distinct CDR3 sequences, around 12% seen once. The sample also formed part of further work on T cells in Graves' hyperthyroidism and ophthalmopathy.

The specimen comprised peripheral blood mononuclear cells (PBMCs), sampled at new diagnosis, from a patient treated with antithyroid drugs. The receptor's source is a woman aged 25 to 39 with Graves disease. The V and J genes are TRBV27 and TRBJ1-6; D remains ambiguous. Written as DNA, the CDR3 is TGTGCAAGCTCCGGGGTCCTCTCCTATAATTCACCCCTCCACTTT. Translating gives CASSGVLSYNSPLHF.